A selection of T cell receptor beta chains follows, all from one sample in a study of blood T cell repertoires in COVID-19. The repertoire was sequenced with immunoSEQ multiplex PCR; TCRdb's copy has only in-frame clones and lacks some. This sample has fewer than 450,000 clones, with approximately 88% found just once. The sequencing sample was made of peripheral blood. Receptors were obtained from a woman in her forties or fifties with COVID-19, enrolled during active disease. Both conserved end residues are part of each CDR3. Each record gives: D gene, clone size, J gene, V gene, CDR3 protein, CDR3 DNA. The D gene is left open where the match is weak. Clone size is not always given. Where it is, it says once, few, many or a class for expanded clones.

TRBD1	NA	TRBJ1-1	TRBV18	CASSPLQGSTEAFF	TGTGCCAGCTCACCGTTACAGGGGAGCACTGAAGCTTTCTTT
TRBD1	NA	TRBJ1-5	TRBV30	CAWSVRTGRGPQHF	TGTGCCTGGAGTGTAAGGACAGGCCGAGGGCCCCAGCATTTT
TRBD2	NA	TRBJ2-5	TRBV3-1/TRBV3-2	CASSQGSGGSQYF	TGTGCCAGCAGCCAGGGGAGCGGGGGATCCCAGTACTTC
TRBD1	NA	TRBJ2-7	TRBV28	CASSLYPGTASSYEQYF	TGTGCCAGCAGTTTATACCCCGGGACAGCTTCCTCCTACGAGCAGTACTTC
NA	NA	TRBJ1-2	TRBV13	CASSFKGRNYGYTF	TGTGCCAGCAGCTTCAAGGGGCGGAACTATGGCTACACCTTC
NA	once	TRBJ2-5	TRBV12-1	CASSPSERTSGGSEETQYF	TGTGCCAGCAGCCCCTCTGAGCGGACTAGCGGGGGGAGCGAAGAGACCCAGTACTTC
NA	NA	TRBJ1-2	TRBV28	CASSRQARGYTF	TGTGCCAGCAGCCGACAGGCGCGGGGCTACACCTTC
NA	NA	TRBJ2-7	TRBV5-1	CASSPGASYEQYF	TGCGCCAGCAGCCCTGGGGCATCCTACGAGCAGTACTTC
TRBD1	NA	TRBJ1-6	TRBV18	CASSPSTWDRGYSPLHF	TGTGCCAGCTCACCCTCTACTTGGGACAGGGGTTATTCACCCCTCCACTTT
NA	NA	TRBJ2-1	TRBV4-2	CASSHKNYNEQFF	TGTGCCAGCAGCCACAAAAATTACAATGAGCAGTTCTTC
TRBD1	NA	TRBJ2-5	TRBV7-2	CASRQGASEETQYF	TGTGCCAGCAGGCAGGGGGCGAGTGAGGAGACCCAGTACTTC
NA	NA	TRBJ2-3	TRBV5-1	CARGWGVITDTQYF	TGCGCCAGGGGATGGGGCGTGATCACAGATACGCAGTATTTT
TRBD1	once	TRBJ1-5	TRBV19	CASRKGQGRYSNQPQHF	TGTGCCAGCCGAAAGGGACAGGGACGATATAGCAATCAGCCCCAGCATTTT
NA	few	TRBJ1-1	TRBV11-1	CASSPSRGEAFF	TGTGCCAGCAGCCCCTCCAGGGGTGAAGCTTTCTTT